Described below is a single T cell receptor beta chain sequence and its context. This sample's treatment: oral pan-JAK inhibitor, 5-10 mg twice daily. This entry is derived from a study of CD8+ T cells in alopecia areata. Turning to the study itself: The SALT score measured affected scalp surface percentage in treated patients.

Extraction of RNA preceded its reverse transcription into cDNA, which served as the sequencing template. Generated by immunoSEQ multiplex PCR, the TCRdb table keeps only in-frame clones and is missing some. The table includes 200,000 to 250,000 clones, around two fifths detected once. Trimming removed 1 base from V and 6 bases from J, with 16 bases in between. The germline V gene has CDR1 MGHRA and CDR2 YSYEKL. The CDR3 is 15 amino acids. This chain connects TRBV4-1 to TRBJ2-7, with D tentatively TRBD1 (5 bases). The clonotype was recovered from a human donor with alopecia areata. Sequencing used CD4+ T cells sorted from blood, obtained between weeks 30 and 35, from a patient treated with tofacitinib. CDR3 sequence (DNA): TGCGCCAGCAGCCAAGTTGGGGCAGGGTCGGCCGAGCAGTACTTC. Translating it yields CASSQVGAGSAEQYF.